This record concerns one T cell receptor beta chain sequence. This sample is part of a study of blood T cell repertoires in COVID-19. Background on the study: Samples taken during acute and convalescent COVID-19 were collected in the United States, Italy and Spain.

V lost 1 base, J lost 0 bases, and 7 bases lay in between. This CDR3 is 16 amino acids long. Looked up from germline, CDR1 is MNHEY and CDR2 is SMNVEV (reference sequence). The assay was immunoSEQ multiplex PCR, and TCRdb's table has in-frame clones only and misses some. The table includes about 200,000 clones, just under 85% detected once. This sequence originates from a human donor with acute or convalescent COVID-19. The donor label of this sample is uncertain. Sequences were obtained from peripheral blood. The chain combines TRBV27 with TRBJ2-6; D call uncertain. CDR3 sequence: CASSLYRDSGANVLTF. CDR3 DNA: TGTGCCAGCAGTTTATATCGAGACTCTGGGGCCAACGTCCTGACTTTC.